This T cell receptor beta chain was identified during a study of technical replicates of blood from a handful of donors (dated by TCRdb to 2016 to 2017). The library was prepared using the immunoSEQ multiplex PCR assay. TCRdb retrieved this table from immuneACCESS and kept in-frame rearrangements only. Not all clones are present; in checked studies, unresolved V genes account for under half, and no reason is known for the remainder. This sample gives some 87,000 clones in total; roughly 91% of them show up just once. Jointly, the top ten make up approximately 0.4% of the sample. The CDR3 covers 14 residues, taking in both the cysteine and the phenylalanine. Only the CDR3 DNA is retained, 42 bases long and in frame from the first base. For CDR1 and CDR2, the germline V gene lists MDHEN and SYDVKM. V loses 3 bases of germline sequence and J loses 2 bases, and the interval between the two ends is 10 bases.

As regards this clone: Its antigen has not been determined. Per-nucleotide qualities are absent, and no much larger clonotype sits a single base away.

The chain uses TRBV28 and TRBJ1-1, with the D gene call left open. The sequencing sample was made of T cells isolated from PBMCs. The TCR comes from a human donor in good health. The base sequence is TGTGCCAGCAGTTTTAGCACGGTAAACACTGAAGCTTTCTTT. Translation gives CASSFSTVNTEAFF.